This TCR beta chain was recovered during a study of blood T cell repertoires in COVID-19. The wider study: There were acute and convalescent COVID-19 samples, and they came from the United States, Italy and Spain. T cells, B-cell-depleted T cells, or PBMCs supplied cDNA or gDNA.

V was clipped by 6 bases and J by 4 bases; unmatched bases: 13. CDR1 and CDR2 (germline): MDHEN, SYDVKM. This CDR3 has 16 amino acids. In the authors' methods: Estimates of nucleated cell counts were drawn from the amplification of reference gene primers. The protocol was immunoSEQ multiplex PCR, while the TCRdb copy is restricted to in-frame clones and leaves out a portion. The V and J calls and clone size come from that table; D and trimming were worked out from the DNA. Among about 180,000 clones listed, more than 70% were seen once. Seattle patients were enrolled while actively infected and followed longitudinally.

V and J are TRBV28 and TRBJ1-1, with 8 bases identical to TRBD1. The clonotype was recovered from a person between 65 and 79 years old with COVID-19, enrolled during active disease. Sequencing was done on a sample of peripheral blood. CDR3 DNA: TGTGCCAGCAGGCAGACCTCAGGGGGCGTCTCCACTGAAGCTTTCTTT. Its protein is CASRQTSGGVSTEAFF.